The 32 T cell receptor beta chains reported below all come from one sample, sequenced in a study of cytomegalovirus exposure and HLA in healthy donors. This PCR relied on a set of 60 Vbeta primers and 13 Jbeta primers. Some clones are missing from TCRdb's copy, which holds only in-frame ones; the method was immunoSEQ multiplex PCR. The table has 150,000 to 170,000 clones, 74% seen once. The sequencing sample was made of PBMCs. The receptor set was obtained from a man aged 25-45 years in good health and CMV-seronegative.

CDR3 in amino acids: CASRNRGGQPQHF. In nucleotides, the CDR3 is TGTGCCAGCAGGAACAGGGGAGGCCAGCCCCAGCATTTT. The J gene is TRBJ1-5, the V gene TRBV2; 7 bases map to TRBD1. Trimming at V came to 6 bases and at J to 7 bases, leaving 6 bases not matched to a gene. The CDR3 has 13 residues. Germline V CDR1 and CDR2: SNHLY, FYNNEI.

V usage is TRBV5-1 and J usage is TRBJ1-1; a possible D gene is TRBD1 (6 bases). The germline V gene encodes CDR1 SGHRS and CDR2 YFSETQ. V was shortened by 4 bases and J by 0 bases, with 7 bases between the two germline ends. The CDR3 covers 13 residues. CDR3 region: CASSGQMNTEAFF. Written as DNA, the CDR3 is TGCGCCAGCAGCGGACAGATGAACACTGAAGCTTTCTTT.

Of note for this clone: The germline gene is not matched at one end of the junction; a read error may be the cause. The chain uses TRBV2 and TRBJ1-2, with 9 bases matching TRBD1. The CDR3 spans 13 residues. The germline V gene has CDR1 SNHLY and CDR2 FYNNEI. The CDR3, as DNA: TGTGCCAGCGCCGGGACAGGGAACTATGGCTACCCCTTC. It specifies CASAGTGNYGYPF.

This clone was recorded a few times. This chain connects TRBV7-8 to TRBJ2-2; TRBD2 is a possible D gene (7 bases). Germline CDR1 and CDR2: SGHVS and FQNEAQ. This CDR3 is 16 amino acids long. Between the trimmed V and J ends, which lost 9 bases and 6 bases, there was a span of 23 bases. The CDR3 nucleotides are TGTGCCAGTTGTATATTTGCGGGGGCTGAGGCCGGGGAGCTGTTTTTT. It is translated as CASCIFAGAEAGELFF.

This sequence joins TRBV5-4 and TRBJ2-7; 7 positions match TRBD1. Germline loops: CDR1 SGHNT, CDR2 YYREEE (reference sequence). The ends lost 5 bases at V and 8 bases at J; junction bases unmatched: 16. This CDR3 has 15 residues. DNA for the CDR3: TGTGCCAGCAGTCTCGTGAACAGGGGCCCTGTGAAGCAGTACTTC. Translated, it gives CASSLVNRGPVKQYF. The complete variable domain, with remaining parts taken from reference TRBV5-4 and TRBJ2-7, reads ETGVTQSPTHLIKTRGQQVTLRCSSQSGHNTVSWYQQALGQGPQFIFQYYREEENGRGNFPPRFSGLQFPNYSSELNVNALELDDSALYLCASSLVNRGPVKQYFGPGTRLTVT.

The chain employs TRBV7-6 and TRBJ1-2; 8 nucleotides match TRBD1. Germline CDR1 SGHVS, CDR2 FNYEAQ. This CDR3 comprises 15 residues. The V gene end was trimmed by 3 bases and the J gene end by 8 bases; junction bases not matched to a gene: 11. The CDR3 bases are TGTGCCAGCAGCTTGGGGGGTGGACAGGGAGAAGGCTACACCTTC. Encoded protein: CASSLGGGQGEGYTF.

The chain carries TRBV6-7 and TRBJ1-4; maybe TRBD1 (6 bases). TRBV6-7 is classed as an ORF, of uncertain function. This CDR3 is 15 amino acids long. V shed 2 bases and J shed 8 bases, with 15 bases lying between them. The CDR3 DNA follows: TGTGCCAGCAGTTACGAGGACAGACTCTGCGAAAAACTGTTTTTT. Protein product: CASSYEDRLCEKLFF.

This clone was detected a few times. The rearrangement links TRBV7-6 to TRBJ2-2, with unresolved D. This CDR3 spans 12 amino acids. In germline, CDR1 is SGHVS, CDR2 FNYEAQ. The germline V and J ends were trimmed by 3 bases and 4 bases, with 3 bases remaining between them. The CDR3 reads CASSFSTGELFF. The CDR3 region has the DNA TGTGCCAGCAGCTTCTCCACCGGGGAGCTGTTTTTT.

This clone came up a few times. The sample carries other DNA sequences with the same CDR3. V gene TRBV19 combines with J gene TRBJ1-1; tentative D call: TRBD1 (5 bases). Trimming cost V 3 bases and J 4 bases, with 12 bases left between them. The germline CDR1 and CDR2 sequences are LNHDA and SQIVND (reference sequence). The CDR3 length is 14 residues. The CDR3 spells CASSIGGGVTEAFF. In DNA form, the CDR3 reads TGTGCCAGTAGTATCGGGGGTGGAGTCACTGAAGCTTTCTTT.

CDR3 region: CASSKGQDLYGYTF. The CDR3 coding sequence is TGTGCCAGTAGTAAGGGACAGGACCTCTATGGCTACACCTTC. The rearrangement links TRBV19 to TRBJ1-2; 8 nucleotides line up with TRBD1. CDR3 length: 14 residues. V lost 4 bases and J lost 4; bases outside the gene matches: 5. CDR1 LNHDA and CDR2 SQIVND come from the germline V gene (reference sequence).

V is TRBV6-5 and J is TRBJ2-3, with D possibly matching TRBD1 (6 bases). The germline V and J ends were trimmed by 8 bases and 2 bases, with 17 bases remaining between them. The germline gives CDR1 MNHEY, CDR2 SVGAGI. The CDR3 spans 15 residues. CDR3 DNA sequence: TGTGCCAGCGGGGGCCCGGGGACCTACACAGATACGCAGTATTTT. Its translation is CASGGPGTYTDTQYF.

The chain recombines TRBV19 with TRBJ2-2; the match to TRBD1 covers 7 bases. From germline, CDR1 is LNHDA and CDR2 SQIVND (reference sequence). The CDR3 loop spans 16 amino acids. Trimming at V came to 7 bases and at J to 2 bases, leaving 10 bases not matched to a gene. The CDR3 region is CASNTQKGANTGELFF. For the CDR3, the DNA is TGTGCCAGTAATACCCAAAAGGGGGCAAACACCGGGGAGCTGTTTTTT.

J is TRBJ1-4 and V is TRBV7-9; possible D gene TRBD1, 5 bases. This CDR3 is 16 amino acids long. V was trimmed by 1 base and J by 4 bases, leaving 13 bases between them. Germline assignment: CDR1 SEHNR and CDR2 FQNEAQ (reference sequence). The CDR3 reads CASSLGKGAFNEKLFF. In DNA, the CDR3 is TGTGCCAGCAGCTTAGGGAAAGGGGCCTTTAATGAAAAACTGTTTTTT.

The CDR3 DNA reads TGCAGCGTTGAAGAGAACAGGGATTCACCCCTCCACTTT. Its protein is CSVEENRDSPLHF. The chain carries TRBV29-1 and TRBJ1-6; tentatively, D is TRBD1 (6 bases). The V end was cut by 0 bases, the J end by 8 bases, with 8 bases between. Germline V gene data show CDR1 as SQVTM and CDR2 as ANQGSEA. The CDR3 spans 13 residues. The full variable domain, with the rest looked up from reference TRBV29-1 and TRBJ1-6, is SAVISQKPSRDICQRGTSLTIQCQVDSQVTMMFWYRQQPGQSLTLIATANQGSEATYESGFVIDKFPISRPNLTFSTLTVSNMSPEDSSIYLCSVEENRDSPLHFGNGTRLTVT.

The chain joins TRBV2 to TRBJ1-1, with D hard to call. The CDR3 contains 11 residues. Germline lookup yields CDR1 SNHLY and CDR2 FYNNEI. Trimming left V 3 bases short and J 6 bases short, with 5 bases between. The CDR3 is CASSETSEAFF. In DNA, the CDR3 is TGTGCCAGCAGTGAGACTTCTGAAGCTTTCTTT.

This clone turned up a few times. This chain links TRBV6-1 with TRBJ1-5; D unresolved. This CDR3 comprises 16 residues. Between the trimmed V and J ends, which lost 0 bases and 5 bases, there was a span of 14 bases. The V gene's germline CDR1 is MNHNS and CDR2 SASEGT. CDR3 sequence (DNA): TGTGCCAGCAGTGAAGCCGTCGGGGTTCGGCATCAGCCCCAGCATTTT. As protein: CASSEAVGVRHQPQHF.

V is TRBV5-1 and J is TRBJ2-7, with TRBD1 matching over 10 bases. V shed 4 bases, J shed 6 bases, and the junction held 4 bases outside the gene matches. CDR1 is SGHRS, CDR2 YFSETQ, per germline. This CDR3 spans 13 amino acids. CDR3 sequence (DNA): TGCGCCAGCAGCCCCCGGGACAGGGGCGAGCAGTACTTC. This sequence encodes CASSPRDRGEQYF.

This clone has just one count. The chain links TRBV5-4 to TRBJ2-7; a weak D match, TRBD1 (5 bases). CDR1 and CDR2 (germline): SGHNT, YYREEE (reference sequence). This CDR3 region has 14 residues. V was shortened by 0 bases and J by 1 base, with 8 bases between the two germline ends. CDR3 coding DNA: TGTGCCAGCAGCTTGGGCAGGGCATCCTACGAGCAGTACTTC. This sequence encodes CASSLGRASYEQYF.

For this clone: Additional DNA sequences in this sample encode the identical CDR3. The chain recombines TRBV10-3 with TRBJ2-7; TRBD1 agrees at 9 bases. Trimming took 6 bases from V and 4 from J; bases not matched to a gene: 4. This CDR3 has 13 residues. Germline V lookup: CDR1 ENHRY, CDR2 SYGVKD. This CDR3 is CAISPGTGYEQYF. The DNA for the CDR3 is TGTGCCATCAGCCCCGGGACAGGGTACGAGCAGTACTTC.

V usage is TRBV7-2 and J usage is TRBJ2-4; 10 bases map to TRBD1. J was trimmed by 7 bases and V by 5 bases; bases with no gene match: 8. Per the germline V gene, CDR1 is SGHTA and CDR2 is FQGNSA. The CDR3 runs to 15 residues. The CDR3 loop reads CASSPRDRGINIQYF. The CDR3 DNA sequence: TGTGCCAGCAGCCCCCGGGACAGGGGAATCAACATTCAGTACTTC.

The chain carries TRBV5-1 and TRBJ1-1; possible D gene TRBD1, 5 bases. Germline CDR1 SGHRS, CDR2 YFSETQ. The CDR3 covers 13 residues. V lost 2 bases, J lost 7 bases, and 12 bases lay in between. The CDR3 bases are TGCGCCAGCAGCTTACCGGGGGGGAGTGAAGCTTTCTTT. Translated, it gives CASSLPGGSEAFF.

The chain uses TRBV21-1 and TRBJ1-1; TRBD1, the table's D call, was not compared with the DNA. TRBV21-1 is designated a pseudogene. The CDR3 consists of 18 residues. The CDR3 bases are TGTGCCAGCAGCTTGAAGGACAGGGTGGTAGTGATGAACACTGAAGCTTTCTTT. As protein: CASSLKDRVVVMNTEAFF.

The rearrangement links TRBV6-6 to TRBJ2-7, with D unclear. Trimming took off 0 bases at V and 2 bases at J, with 11 bases between the two ends. CDR1 and CDR2 from the germline V gene are MNHNY and SVGAGI (reference sequence). The CDR3 loop spans 15 amino acids. In DNA form, the CDR3 reads TGTGCCAGCAGTTACTCGAGGCAGTATCCCTACGAGCAGTACTTC. As protein: CASSYSRQYPYEQYF.

This clone was recorded only once. The rearrangement joins TRBV4-1 to TRBJ1-1; tentative D call: TRBD1 (5 bases). The CDR3 contains 15 residues. CDR1 is MGHRA and CDR2 is YSYEKL in the germline V gene. With 1 base removed from V and 6 bases from J, the gap between germline ends came to 15 bases. The CDR3 here is CASSQVISRVAEAFF. Written as DNA, the CDR3 is TGCGCCAGCAGCCAAGTAATAAGCAGGGTTGCTGAAGCTTTCTTT.

There are a few counts of this clone. This CDR3 is CASGGTGNPDTQYF. The DNA of the CDR3 is TGTGCCAGCGGGGGAACAGGGAACCCAGATACGCAGTATTTT. The chain combines TRBV2 with TRBJ2-3; D possibly corresponds to TRBD1 (6 bases). The CDR3 has 14 residues. The V gene lost 8 bases and the J gene lost 4 bases, with 16 bases spanning the gap. Germline V gene lookup returns CDR1 SNHLY and CDR2 FYNNEI.

This CDR3 is CASSFQGAHGYTF. CDR3 in DNA: TGTGCCAGCAGCTTCCAGGGGGCGCATGGCTACACCTTC. This chain links TRBV5-4 with TRBJ1-2, with TRBD1 matching over 8 bases. This CDR3 is 13 amino acids long. With 2 bases clipped from V and 6 bases from J, the junction kept 3 bases outside the gene matches. Germline V gene data show CDR1 as SGHNT and CDR2 as YYREEE (reference sequence).

The chain carries TRBV5-1 and TRBJ2-7; D gene uncertain. The CDR3 length is 11 residues. V lost 4 bases, J lost 5 bases, and 7 bases lay in between. Germline CDR1 SGHRS, CDR2 YFSETQ. CDR3 amino acids: CASSLLDEQYF. CDR3 in DNA: TGCGCCAGCAGCCTCCTCGACGAGCAGTACTTC.

This sequence joins TRBV7-2 and TRBJ1-1; D is undetermined. V dropped 5 bases and J dropped 6 bases, with 13 bases sitting between them. The length of the CDR3 is 13 residues. CDR1 and CDR2 from the germline V gene are SGHTA and FQGNSA. CDR3 residues: CASSIGIGAEAFF. The CDR3 nucleotides read TGTGCCAGCAGCATAGGGATCGGGGCTGAAGCTTTCTTT.

The chain is built from TRBV5-4 and TRBJ1-1, with 7 positions matching TRBD1. The CDR3 spans 14 residues. Germline V gene data show CDR1 as SGHNT and CDR2 as YYREEE (reference sequence). V shed 0 bases, J shed 3 bases, and the junction held 2 bases outside the gene matches. The CDR3 sequence: CASSLGGQDTEAFF. CDR3 coding DNA: TGTGCCAGCAGCTTGGGAGGACAGGACACTGAAGCTTTCTTT.

The gene calls are TRBV5-4 and TRBJ1-2, with D tentatively TRBD1 (5 bases). This CDR3 spans 14 amino acids. From germline, CDR1 is SGHNT and CDR2 YYREEE (reference sequence). Deletions cut 2 bases from V and 4 bases from J, with 12 bases between. CDR3 in amino acids: CASSFPGSAYGYTF. CDR3 DNA sequence: TGTGCCAGCAGCTTCCCAGGGTCGGCCTATGGCTACACCTTC.

The genes are TRBV9 and TRBJ2-1, with 9 bases identical to TRBD2. Trimming removed 6 bases from V and 9 bases from J; junction bases left unmatched: 13. CDR3 size: 15 residues. Germline lookup yields CDR1 SGDLS and CDR2 YYNGEE. Here the CDR3 reads CASMRGGPPDGEQFF. The CDR3 DNA sequence: TGTGCCAGCATGCGGGGGGGACCCCCAGACGGTGAGCAGTTCTTC.

The chain links TRBV6-1 to TRBJ1-4; D may be TRBD1 (5 bases). The V end lost 4 bases, the J end lost 6 bases, and 21 bases lay between the germline ends. The V gene's germline CDR1 is MNHNS and CDR2 SASEGT. The CDR3 is 17 residues long. The CDR3 sequence is CASSVKGWGLRDEKLFF. Written as DNA, the CDR3 is TGTGCCAGCAGTGTAAAAGGGTGGGGACTGCGAGATGAAAAACTGTTTTTT.